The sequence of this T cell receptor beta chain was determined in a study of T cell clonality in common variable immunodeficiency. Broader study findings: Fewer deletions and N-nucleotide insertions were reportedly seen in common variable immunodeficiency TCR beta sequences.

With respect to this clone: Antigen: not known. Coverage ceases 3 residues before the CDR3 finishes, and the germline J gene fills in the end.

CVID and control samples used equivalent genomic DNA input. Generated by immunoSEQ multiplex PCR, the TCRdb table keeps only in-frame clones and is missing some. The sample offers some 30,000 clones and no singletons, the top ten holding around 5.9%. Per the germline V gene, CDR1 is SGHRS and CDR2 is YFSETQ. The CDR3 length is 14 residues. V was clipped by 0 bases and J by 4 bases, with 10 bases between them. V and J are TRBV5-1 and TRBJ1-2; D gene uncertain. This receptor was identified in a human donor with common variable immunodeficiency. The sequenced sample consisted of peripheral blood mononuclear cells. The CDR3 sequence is CASSLDHSFYGYTF. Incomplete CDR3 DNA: TGCGCCAGCAGCTTGGATCATAGCTTCTATGGC.